This T cell receptor (beta chain) came from a study of radiation and T cells in renal cell carcinoma. Study-level findings and limits: Baseline intratumoral clonotype presence is unknown without pretreatment biopsies. Top tumor clonotypes rose in blood 2 weeks post-radiation, then contracted.

The CDR3 contains 12 residues. Per germline, CDR1 SGHDN and CDR2 FVKESK. Trimming removed 4 bases from V and 8 bases from J, with 8 bases in between. Sequencing used immunoSEQ multiplex PCR; TCRdb keeps in-frame clones, though not all of them. This repertoire shows approximately 70,000 clones, roughly 80% found once; its top ten account for less than 8%. As to this clone: Its specificity is unknown.

Time point in this sample: blood 4 weeks post-SBRT, at nephrectomy. The treatment here: 15 Gy SBRT to primary tumor, nephrectomy 4 weeks later. Nephrectomy followed 15 Gy stereotactic body radiation by 4 weeks. Blood was sampled at baseline, 2 weeks and 4 weeks after SBRT. The clonotype originates from a man in his sixties with renal cell carcinoma. V and J are TRBV14 and TRBJ1-4; D is ambiguous. Sequencing used blood, obtained from a patient whose treatment included radiotherapy and nephrectomy. The CDR3, as DNA: TGTGCCAGCAGCCCGCTGGGAGAAAAACTGTTTTTT. Protein sequence: CASSPLGEKLFF.